One T cell receptor (beta chain) is described in this entry. The data originate from a study of blood T cell repertoires in COVID-19. About the research overall: Acute and convalescent COVID-19 specimens originated in the United States, Italy and Spain. Sample material is recorded as cDNA or gDNA derived from T cells, B-cell-depleted T cells, or PBMCs.

Trimming removed 3 bases from V and 1 base from J; junction bases left unmatched: 5. This CDR3 is built from 15 residues. Germline V gene sequence: CDR1 MNHNS, CDR2 SASEGT. In the original workflow: Estimation of nucleated cell counts relied on the amplification of reference gene primers. Here immunoSEQ multiplex PCR was the method, and the copy in TCRdb shows in-frame clones only, minus some. V, J and clone size reflect that table, while D and trimming were determined from the DNA. This sample has tens of thousands of clones, with over 75% found just once. The specimen was peripheral blood. This sequence was found in a man in his 70s in a cohort sampled during active COVID-19. The gene calls are TRBV6-1 and TRBJ1-1; the match to TRBD1 covers 7 bases. CDR3 residues: CASSEEGARNTEAFF. CDR3 nucleotide sequence: TGTGCCAGCAGTGAGGAGGGGGCTCGGAACACTGAAGCTTTCTTT.